This T cell receptor (beta chain) was observed in a study of human T cells and chemical hapten exposure. Study-level findings and limits: High-frequency TCRs, those above 1 in 1000, stayed the same after DPC sensitization.

Between the trimmed V and J ends, which lost 1 base and 9 bases, there was a span of 7 bases. The CDR3 spans 12 residues. This clonotype appeared a few times. The antigen is unknown. A single record per CDR3 protein comes from TCRdb applying MiXCR to the RACE reads. This table holds under 200,000 distinct CDR3 sequences, roughly a quarter found once. As for time point: patch test 3, about 24 weeks after DPC sensitization. The treatment is: therapeutic diphenylcyclopropenone sensitization with weekly scalp DPC. Total RNA was isolated from unfractionated whole blood. The sample here was whole blood, taken in connection with sensitization to the hapten diphenylcyclopropenone (DPC). This chain links TRBV12-3 or TRBV12-4 with TRBJ2-4; possible D gene TRBD2, 5 bases. This receptor was taken from a young woman with alopecia areata. Some clones in this sample may be carry-over from other donors' samples. The CDR3 DNA follows: TGTGCCAGCAGTTTAGGGGAGCGCATTCAGTACTTC. Encoded protein: CASSLGERIQYF.